The present TCR beta chain was sequenced within a study of OX40 agonist ivuxolimab in advanced cancers. Across the whole study: Prior checkpoint blockade (anti-PD-1, anti-PD-L1 or anti-CTLA-4) was permitted; about 40% had it. Study-level findings and limits: On average, CD8+ T cells had more expanded clones than CD4+. Expanded peripheral T cell antigen specificity was not determined. Expansion of clones was among the lowest in partial responders at 0.1-3.0 mg/kg.

Clones were sequenced by immunoSEQ multiplex PCR, and TCRdb holds only the in-frame ones, with some missing. Of around 58,000 clones in the sample, 87% were seen once. The CDR3 totals 14 residues. The V segment lost 3 bases and the J segment 9 bases; nucleotides outside the gene matches: 8. Germline assignment: CDR1 ENHRY and CDR2 SYGVKD. Concerning this clone itself: Its antigen is currently unknown.

This clonotype originated in an adult with an advanced solid tumor such as melanoma, head and neck, liver or kidney cancer. Specimen: CD4+ or CD8+ T cells sorted from blood, collected in a trial of the OX40 agonist ivuxolimab. The rearrangement joins TRBV10-3 to TRBJ2-7; 10 positions agree with TRBD2. The CDR3 DNA follows: TGTGCCATCAGTGAATCTAGCGGGAGTGATAGGCAGTACTTC. It yields the protein CAISESSGSDRQYF.